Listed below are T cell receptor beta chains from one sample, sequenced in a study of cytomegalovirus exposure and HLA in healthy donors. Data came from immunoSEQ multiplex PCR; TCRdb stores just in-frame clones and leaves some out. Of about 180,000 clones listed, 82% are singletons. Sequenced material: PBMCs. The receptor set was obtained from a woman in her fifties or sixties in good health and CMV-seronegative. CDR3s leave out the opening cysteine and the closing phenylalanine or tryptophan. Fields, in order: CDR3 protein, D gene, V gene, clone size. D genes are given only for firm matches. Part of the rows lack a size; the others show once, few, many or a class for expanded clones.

CDR3: ASSFTVSMDEQY
D: NA
V: TRBV5-1
size: few

CDR3: ASSLLANTEAF
D: NA
V: TRBV11-3
size: NA

CDR3: ASSQVPQGVYGYT
D: TRBD1
V: TRBV4-1
size: few

CDR3: ASSKAPGQSNQPQH
D: NA
V: TRBV21-1
size: NA

CDR3: ASSGGTASYGYT
D: NA
V: TRBV5-4
size: NA

CDR3: ATSRRAGGGADTQY
D: TRBD2
V: TRBV15
size: NA

CDR3: ATSRDQQGVSPLH
D: TRBD1
V: TRBV15
size: NA

CDR3: AWSDKITALIGGKLF
D: NA
V: TRBV30
size: NA

CDR3: AWSQGSGSNQPQH
D: NA
V: TRBV30
size: NA

CDR3: ASSFQGRSNQPQH
D: NA
V: TRBV28
size: NA

CDR3: SVVGATTDTQY
D: NA
V: TRBV29-1
size: NA

CDR3: ASSLTSGRGGREQY
D: TRBD2
V: TRBV28
size: NA

CDR3: ATILLKGGYGYT
D: NA
V: TRBV6-5
size: NA

CDR3: ASSPPTGGQETQY
D: TRBD1
V: TRBV28
size: few

CDR3: ASSVGRGAGTEAF
D: NA
V: TRBV9
size: NA

CDR3: ASSLSPTLPF
D: NA
V: TRBV28
size: NA

CDR3: ASSSGTENEQF
D: NA
V: TRBV7-9
size: few

CDR3: ASGGQGAESEKLF
D: TRBD1
V: TRBV27
size: few

CDR3: ASPKGWGQGGTYNEQF
D: TRBD1
V: TRBV2
size: few

CDR3: ASSPGLVVGETQY
D: TRBD2
V: TRBV19
size: NA

CDR3: ASSVRREGTGELF
D: TRBD2
V: TRBV9
size: NA

CDR3: ASSLRDQPQH
D: NA
V: TRBV28
size: NA

CDR3: ASSDFETQY
D: NA
V: TRBV2
size: NA

CDR3: ASRPQGVDEKLF
D: TRBD1
V: TRBV11-2
size: NA

CDR3: ASTRTGGNSPLH
D: TRBD1
V: TRBV19
size: NA

CDR3: ATRSAGTSGKGEQF
D: TRBD2
V: TRBV27
size: NA

CDR3: ATSRGHLAQGDNTIY
D: TRBD1
V: TRBV15
size: NA

CDR3: ASSILDRANYGYT
D: NA
V: TRBV19
size: NA

CDR3: ASSAQGNEQF
D: NA
V: TRBV7-3
size: NA

CDR3: ASSESGGGYNEQF
D: TRBD2
V: TRBV6-1
size: NA

CDR3: ASSSGTSGVGETQY
D: TRBD2
V: TRBV7-8
size: once

CDR3: ASSPHGGLATNEKLF
D: NA
V: TRBV11-2
size: NA

CDR3: ASSSGTSGGALFQTQY
D: TRBD2
V: TRBV5-4
size: once

CDR3: ASSLGGGYEQY
D: TRBD2
V: TRBV5-1
size: once

CDR3: ASSPRILRGWSYT
D: NA
V: TRBV5-6
size: NA

CDR3: ASSADREDGYT
D: TRBD1
V: TRBV2
size: NA

CDR3: ASSQGGRGRRETQY
D: TRBD1
V: TRBV4-3
size: NA

CDR3: SLGGSPLAKTQY
D: NA
V: TRBV2
size: NA

CDR3: ASTPQVPTGELF
D: NA
V: TRBV7-9
size: NA

CDR3: AWNVGGETEAF
D: TRBD1
V: TRBV30
size: NA

CDR3: ASSYKDRDPMNTEAF
D: TRBD1
V: TRBV5-4
size: few

CDR3: ASSRDGNSGNTIY
D: NA
V: TRBV18
size: NA

CDR3: ASSIDQGNSYEQY
D: NA
V: TRBV19
size: NA

CDR3: ASSGGVNQPQH
D: NA
V: TRBV6-5
size: NA

CDR3: ARTALPRGQGARSSGRLRGEQY
D: NA
V: TRBV7-5
size: NA

CDR3: ASRFPGQGFSF
D: TRBD1
V: TRBV6-1
size: NA

CDR3: ASSTNLGGPYEQY
D: NA
V: TRBV7-8
size: NA

CDR3: ASSPVGQEEYGYT
D: TRBD1
V: TRBV7-9
size: NA

CDR3: ASSPRVGTEAF
D: NA
V: TRBV27
size: NA

CDR3: ASSEWKRGGDSQY
D: TRBD2
V: TRBV2
size: NA

CDR3: ASSPISPRGLSSYEQY
D: NA
V: TRBV27
size: NA

CDR3: ASSYSTGDRRNEQY
D: TRBD1
V: TRBV6-5
size: NA

CDR3: ASSSYSGTGDNEQF
D: TRBD1
V: TRBV5-4
size: once

CDR3: ASSPMGQGNNEQF
D: TRBD1
V: TRBV7-2
size: NA

CDR3: ASSQAVAKENTEAF
D: NA
V: TRBV11-2
size: NA